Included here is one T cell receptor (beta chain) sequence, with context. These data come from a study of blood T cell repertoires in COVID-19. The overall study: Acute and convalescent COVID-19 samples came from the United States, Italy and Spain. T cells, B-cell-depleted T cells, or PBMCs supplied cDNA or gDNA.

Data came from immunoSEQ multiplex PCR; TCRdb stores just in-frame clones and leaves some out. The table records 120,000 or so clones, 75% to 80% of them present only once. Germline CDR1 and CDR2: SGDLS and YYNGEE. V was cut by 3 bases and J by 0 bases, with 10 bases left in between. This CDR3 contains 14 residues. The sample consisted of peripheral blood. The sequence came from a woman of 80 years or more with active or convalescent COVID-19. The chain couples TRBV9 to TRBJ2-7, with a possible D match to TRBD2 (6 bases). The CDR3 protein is CASSAIAASYEQYF. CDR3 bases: TGTGCCAGCAGCGCCATAGCGGCCTCCTACGAGCAGTACTTC.